These T cell receptor beta chains were read from a single sample in a study of blood T cell repertoires in COVID-19. The assay was immunoSEQ multiplex PCR, and TCRdb's table has in-frame clones only and misses some. The sample records 110,000 or so clones, about 90% being singletons. The specimen was peripheral blood. All receptors come from a human donor in a cohort sampled during active COVID-19. The CDR3 runs from the conserved cysteine through the conserved F or W. A D gene is named only where the DNA matches it firmly. For some rows the clone size is stated as once, few or many, or as a class when expanded; others skip it.

cdr3_aa	cdr3_nt	clone_size	d_call	v_call	j_call
CASSREGGGYGYTF	TGTGCCAGCTCACGCGAAGGGGGCGGCTATGGCTACACCTTC	once	TRBD1	TRBV18	TRBJ1-2
CASSWGGHNEQYF	TGTGCCAGCTCATGGGGGGGTCACAACGAGCAGTACTTC	.	TRBD2	TRBV18	TRBJ2-7
CASSPTGDYNEQFF	TGTGCCAGCTCACCAACGGGGGACTACAATGAGCAGTTCTTC	.	.	TRBV18	TRBJ2-1
CASSQTGMEETFF	TGTGCCAGCAGCCAGACAGGGATGGAGGAAACTTTCTTT	.	TRBD1	TRBV5-4	TRBJ1-1
CASSQQTGFGEKLFF	TGTGCCAGCTCACAACAGACAGGCTTTGGAGAAAAACTGTTTTTT	.	.	TRBV18	TRBJ1-4
CAREGKDRVISGYGYTF	TGTGCCAGAGAAGGGAAGGACAGGGTGATTTCGGGCTATGGCTACACCTTC	.	TRBD1	TRBV2	TRBJ1-2
CATSRGLQGGYYNEQFF	TGTGCCACCAGCAGAGGGTTACAGGGGGGCTACTACAATGAGCAGTTCTTC	.	TRBD1	TRBV15	TRBJ2-1
CASSVFSGPYNEQFF	TGTGCCAGCAGCGTATTTAGCGGTCCCTACAATGAGCAGTTCTTC	.	.	TRBV27	TRBJ2-1
CATSPGTSGRAGTDTQYF	TGTGCCACCAGTCCCGGGACTAGCGGGAGGGCCGGTACAGATACGCAGTATTTT	.	TRBD2	TRBV24-1	TRBJ2-3
CASSRLLAATGELFF	TGTGCCAGCAGCCGTCTTCTAGCGGCCACCGGGGAGCTGTTTTTT	.	TRBD2	TRBV9	TRBJ2-2
CASSWGETEAFF	TGTGCCAGCAGCTGGGGAGAGACTGAAGCTTTCTTT	.	.	TRBV5-6	TRBJ1-1
CATSDVRGNYGYTF	TGTGCCACCAGTGACGTCAGGGGGAACTATGGCTACACCTTC	.	TRBD1	TRBV24-1	TRBJ1-2
CATSPASGGFTDTQYF	TGTGCCACCAGTCCCGCTAGCGGGGGGTTTACAGATACGCAGTATTTT	once	TRBD2	TRBV24-1	TRBJ2-3
CASKGQNYGYTF	TGCGCCAGCAAGGGACAGAACTATGGCTACACCTTC	few	TRBD1	TRBV10-2	TRBJ1-2
CASSIIAYNEQFF	TGTGCCAGTAGTATTATTGCCTACAATGAGCAGTTCTTC	.	.	TRBV19	TRBJ2-1
CASRRNNEKLFF	TGTGCCAGCCGGAGAAACAATGAAAAACTGTTTTTT	.	.	TRBV7-9	TRBJ1-4
CASSYSPFTGGFYGYTF	TGTGCCAGCAGTTACTCACCGTTCACAGGGGGTTTCTATGGCTACACCTTC	.	TRBD1	TRBV27	TRBJ1-2
CASSGTGSAGELFF	TGTGCCAGCTCCGGGACAGGGAGTGCCGGGGAGCTGTTTTTT	.	TRBD1	TRBV6-4	TRBJ2-2
CAASTGIETQYF	TGTGCCGCCAGTACGGGGATAGAGACCCAGTACTTC	.	.	TRBV28	TRBJ2-5
CASSFRLAGGFEAGELFF	TGTGCCAGCAGTTTCCGGCTAGCGGGGGGGTTCGAAGCCGGGGAGCTGTTTTTT	.	TRBD2	TRBV27	TRBJ2-2
CASFSTGDALFF	TGTGCCAGTTTTTCCACAGGGGATGCACTGTTTTTT	.	TRBD1	TRBV2	TRBJ1-4
CASSSGTAQDEQFF	TGTGCCAGCAGTTCCGGGACTGCCCAGGATGAGCAGTTCTTC	.	.	TRBV28	TRBJ2-1
CASSPRGTGELFF	TGTGCCAGCAGCCCCAGGGGGACCGGGGAGCTGTTTTTT	.	TRBD1	TRBV7-9	TRBJ2-2
CASSSRDSGRKNEQFF	TGTGCCAGCAGCTCCAGGGATAGCGGGAGGAAGAATGAGCAGTTCTTC	.	TRBD2	TRBV7-9	TRBJ2-1
CASSTGTGINTGELFF	TGTGCCAGTAGTACCGGGACAGGGATAAACACCGGGGAGCTGTTTTTT	.	TRBD1	TRBV19	TRBJ2-2
CASSQPGQGSGNTIYF	TGTGCCAGCTCACAACCGGGACAGGGATCTGGAAACACCATATATTTT	.	TRBD1	TRBV18	TRBJ1-3
CASSARKALRTGSSYNEQFF	TGTGCCAGCAGTGCGCGAAAAGCCTTGAGGACAGGGAGCTCCTACAATGAGCAGTTCTTC	.	TRBD1	TRBV6-1	TRBJ2-1
CASTTTGKTYEQYF	TGTGCCAGCACCACTACAGGGAAAACCTACGAGCAGTACTTC	.	.	TRBV2	TRBJ2-7
CASSIGLGAGVSYEQYF	TGTGCCAGTAGTATAGGTCTTGGAGCGGGAGTATCCTACGAGCAGTACTTC	.	TRBD2	TRBV19	TRBJ2-7
CASSSPRGSNTEAFF	TGCGCCAGCAGCTCCCCTAGGGGGTCGAACACTGAAGCTTTCTTT	.	.	TRBV4-1	TRBJ1-1
CASSGQGANYGYTF	TGTGCCAGCAGTGGACAGGGAGCTAACTATGGCTACACCTTC	.	TRBD1	TRBV2	TRBJ1-2
CASSSPGQGAYEQYF	TGTGCCAGCAGTTCCCCCGGACAGGGAGCCTACGAGCAGTACTTC	.	TRBD1	TRBV28	TRBJ2-7
CASSRGQGRETQYF	TGTGCCAGCAGCAGGGGACAGGGAAGAGAGACCCAGTACTTC	.	.	TRBV21-1	TRBJ2-5
CASSLVQGRTYEQYF	TGCGCCAGCAGCTTGGTGCAGGGTCGGACCTACGAGCAGTACTTC	.	.	TRBV5-1	TRBJ2-7
CASSPDWDRGLSYNEQFF	TGCGCCAGCAGCCCCGATTGGGACAGGGGGCTTTCGTACAATGAGCAGTTCTTC	few	TRBD1	TRBV5-1	TRBJ2-1
CASSFGTSGYNEQFF	TGCGCCAGCAGCTTTGGGACTAGCGGCTACAATGAGCAGTTCTTC	.	TRBD2	TRBV5-1	TRBJ2-1
CATSDWTSGRGTDTQYF	TGTGCCACCAGTGATTGGACTAGCGGAAGGGGCACAGATACGCAGTATTTT	.	TRBD2	TRBV24-1	TRBJ2-3
CASSPGGSPLHF	TGTGCCAGCAGCCCCGGGGGTTCACCCCTCCACTTT	.	.	TRBV7-8	TRBJ1-6
CASSSRVDEQFF	TGTGCCAGCAGCTCGAGAGTAGATGAGCAGTTCTTC	.	.	TRBV11-2	TRBJ2-1
CASSQDSTWADNSPLHF	TGTGCCAGCAGCCAAGATTCCACGTGGGCAGATAATTCACCCCTCCACTTT	.	.	TRBV3-1/TRBV3-2	TRBJ1-6
CASSAGGIHEKLFF	TGTGCCAGCAGCGCAGGGGGAATTCATGAAAAACTGTTTTTT	.	TRBD1	TRBV5-8	TRBJ1-4
CASSLLAQANTEAFF	TGTGCCAGCAGCTTATTAGCACAGGCGAACACTGAAGCTTTCTTT	.	.	TRBV7-9	TRBJ1-1
CASTKRPGGTRTPSEQYF	TGTGCCAGCACCAAAAGGCCTGGCGGGACCCGGACTCCTTCCGAGCAGTACTTC	.	.	TRBV2	TRBJ2-7
CASSGGLANTGELFF	TGTGCCAGCAGTGGCGGTCTCGCGAACACCGGGGAGCTGTTTTTT	.	.	TRBV2	TRBJ2-2
CASSYRGSTDTQYF	TGTGCCAGTAGTTACAGGGGAAGCACAGATACGCAGTATTTT	few	TRBD1	TRBV19	TRBJ2-3
CASSSGGNLYEQYF	TGCGCCAGCAGCTCCGGGGGAAATCTCTACGAGCAGTACTTC	.	.	TRBV5-1	TRBJ2-7
CASSSDWDTQYF	TGTGCCAGCAGCTCAGACTGGGATACGCAGTATTTT	.	.	TRBV7-3	TRBJ2-3
CASSLGQSNTEAFF	TGCGCCAGCAGCTTGGGGCAGTCAAACACTGAAGCTTTCTTT	.	.	TRBV5-1	TRBJ1-1
CASSSMTGGGHGYTF	TGTGCCAGCAGCTCTATGACAGGGGGAGGGCATGGCTACACCTTC	.	TRBD1	TRBV7-9	TRBJ1-2
CASSQTGTDQPQHF	TGTGCCAGCAGCCAGACAGGGACGGATCAGCCCCAGCATTTT	.	TRBD1	TRBV7-9	TRBJ1-5
CASSPGSGTNTGELFF	TGTGCCAGCAGCCCCGGGAGCGGGACGAACACCGGGGAGCTGTTTTTT	.	TRBD2	TRBV6-6	TRBJ2-2